The rows below give T cell receptor beta chains drawn from one sample of a study of beta chain features in type 1 diabetes. TCRdb's table, derived via immunoSEQ multiplex PCR, lists solely in-frame clones and lacks some. The sample records roughly 350,000 clones, around 10% being singletons. Sample: naive CD4+ T cells from blood. These TCRs come from a woman aged 25 to 39 in good health. Both conserved end residues are part of each CDR3. Each record gives: J gene, V gene, clone size, CDR3 protein. A row's size may be missing; if present it is once, few, many or a size class.

TRBJ2-1 | TRBV29-1 | few | CSVAPGEQFF
TRBJ2-3 | TRBV5-4 | NA | CASSWTSGTDTQYF
TRBJ1-1 | TRBV7-9 | few | CASSRTGVRAEAFF
TRBJ2-3 | TRBV13 | NA | CASQRGWVDTQYF
TRBJ1-2 | TRBV30 | NA | CAWSPGNYGYTF
TRBJ1-2 | TRBV28 | NA | CASSFQDRALGYTF
TRBJ2-6 | TRBV9 | NA | CASSVVPEEGSGANVLTF
TRBJ2-1 | TRBV2 | NA | CASSETPLAGSYNEQFF
TRBJ2-1 | TRBV7-3 | once | CASSLSGINEQFF
TRBJ2-1 | TRBV20-1 | few | CSARFQKQFF
TRBJ2-1 | TRBV19 | few | CASRLAGVGEQFF
TRBJ2-7 | TRBV6-5 | NA | CASTGGGQGDYEQYF
TRBJ2-6 | TRBV19 | NA | CASADRAGANVLTF
TRBJ2-7 | TRBV7-9 | NA | CASTGIRVNEQYF
TRBJ1-2 | TRBV30 | few | CAWSTGAGGGYTF